This TCR beta chain was obtained from a study of T cells expressing NK-cell markers. Background on the study: Sorted T-cell subsets CD3+CD56+NKG2C+, CD3+CD56+NKG2C- and CD3+CD56-NKG2C+ were TCR beta-sequenced. The authors sequenced eight donors, of whom seven were HCMV-seropositive and one was seronegative. Overall study results and limits: The dominant NKG2C+ clonotypes represented about 1.0-8% of CD8+ T cells in six donors. Also leading the CD3+CD56-NKG2C+ fraction in a handful of donors were these clonotypes.

In regard to this clonotype: The target antigen is unknown.

TCRdb re-called the 5' RACE reads; every CDR3 protein appears as one record, without DNA. This listing includes tens of thousands of distinct CDR3 sequences. Germline V gives CDR1 MNHEY, CDR2 SMNVEV (reference sequence). The CDR3 contains 14 residues. This sequence joins TRBV27 and TRBJ2-2. Specimen: blood T cells: a sorted CD56 or NKG2C T cell subset, CD4+ or CD8+ T cells, or bulk PBMC T cells (not recorded which). This receptor was taken from a man aged 18-69 years in good health. Here the CDR3 reads CASSFFTNTGELFF.